The 30 T cell receptor beta chains below were found in one sample sequenced in a study of cytomegalovirus exposure and HLA in healthy donors. Repertoires were generated with immunoSEQ multiplex PCR, while TCRdb's copy carries only in-frame clones and drops some. The data contain under 250,000 clones, 75% to 95% of them singletons. The sequencing input was PBMCs. The source of these receptors is a woman between 18 and 30 years old in good health and CMV-seronegative.

The rearrangement uses TRBV6-6 and TRBJ2-7; 11 positions agree with TRBD1. The CDR3 loop spans 15 amino acids. Germline CDR1 reads MNHNY; CDR2 reads SVGAGI (reference sequence). The trim removed 0 bases at V and 6 bases at J, leaving 4 bases unmatched. The CDR3 DNA is TGTGCCAGCAGTTACTCGGACAGGGGGCGTCTCGAGCAGTACTTC. Encoded protein: CASSYSDRGRLEQYF.

Comments on this clone: The same CDR3 is also encoded by other DNA sequences in this sample. The chain joins TRBV6-1 to TRBJ2-7, with D possibly matching TRBD1 (5 bases). V was clipped by 4 bases and J by 4 bases, with 11 bases between them. The germline V gene has CDR1 MNHNS and CDR2 SASEGT. This CDR3 spans 13 amino acids. CDR3 region: CASSGQSLYEQYF. CDR3 nucleotide sequence: TGTGCCAGCAGTGGACAGAGTCTATACGAGCAGTACTTC.

The V and J genes are TRBV28 and TRBJ1-3, with 7 bases lining up with TRBD1. The V gene's germline CDR1 is MDHEN and CDR2 SYDVKM. V dropped 2 bases and J dropped 4; count of bases not matched to a gene: 5. This CDR3 spans 15 amino acids. The CDR3 DNA reads TGTGCCAGCAGTTTACCGGGACAGAGAGGAAACACCATATATTTT. It yields the protein CASSLPGQRGNTIYF.

The chain recombines TRBV5-1 with TRBJ1-2, with TRBD1 matching over 10 bases. V lost 3 bases to trimming and J lost 5 bases; unmatched junction nucleotides: 10. Germline CDR1 is SGHRS and CDR2 is YFSETQ. CDR3 length equals 16 residues. The CDR3 spells CASSYDMTGGAYGYTF. As DNA, the CDR3 is TGCGCCAGCAGCTACGATATGACAGGGGGCGCGTATGGCTACACCTTC.

The CDR3 DNA sequence: TGTGCCAGCAGTATCTCCCGGGACAGGACCTACGAGCAGTACTTC. It translates to CASSISRDRTYEQYF. V and J are TRBV27 and TRBJ2-7, with 8 positions matching TRBD1. The CDR3 is 15 amino acids. Trimming at V came to 5 bases and at J to 2 bases, leaving 8 bases not matched to a gene. Germline assignment: CDR1 MNHEY and CDR2 SMNVEV (reference sequence).

CDR3 residues: CASSLSRGDNEQFF. CDR3 bases: TGCGCCAGCAGCTTGAGCAGGGGAGACAATGAGCAGTTCTTC. The chain uses TRBV5-1 and TRBJ2-1, with D tentatively TRBD1 (6 bases). The germline CDR1 and CDR2 sequences are SGHRS and YFSETQ. V gave up 1 base and J gave up 5 bases, with 10 bases separating them. There are 14 residues in the CDR3.

The chain has TRBV27 and TRBJ2-3; 12 bases line up with TRBD2. The CDR3 covers 16 residues. Germline V gene sequence: CDR1 MNHEY, CDR2 SMNVEV (reference sequence). With 5 bases clipped from V and 2 bases from J, the junction kept 5 bases outside the gene matches. The CDR3 spells CASSLGLAGYTDTQYF. The CDR3 region has the DNA TGTGCCAGCAGTCTAGGACTAGCGGGGTACACAGATACGCAGTATTTT.

The chain has TRBV9 and TRBJ1-1; a weak D match, TRBD1 (5 bases). This CDR3 spans 16 amino acids. Trimming removed 3 bases from V and 4 bases from J, with 19 bases in between. Germline V gene sequence: CDR1 SGDLS, CDR2 YYNGEE. CDR3 sequence (DNA): TGTGCCAGCAGCGCTGGGGGACGGGGGTTAAGCACTGAAGCTTTCTTT. Residues: CASSAGGRGLSTEAFF.

This clone was seen a handful of times. The chain joins TRBV7-2 to TRBJ2-1; 13 bases are shared with TRBD2. The germline V gene encodes CDR1 SGHTA and CDR2 FQGNSA. This CDR3 is built from 16 residues. V lost 2 bases to trimming and J lost 8 bases; unmatched junction nucleotides: 6. The CDR3 loop is CASSLPRTSGSYEQFF. The DNA for the CDR3 is TGTGCCAGCAGCTTACCTAGGACTAGCGGGAGCTATGAGCAGTTCTTC.

CDR3 protein: CASSVVGSHNEQFF. In nucleotides, the CDR3 is TGTGCCAGCAGTGTGGTCGGGAGCCACAATGAGCAGTTCTTC. This chain links TRBV25-1 with TRBJ2-1, with a weak D call TRBD2 (6 bases). The CDR3 runs to 14 residues. V gave up 4 bases and J gave up 5 bases, with 12 bases separating them. Germline assignment: CDR1 MGHDK and CDR2 SYGVNS.

V usage is TRBV30 and J usage is TRBJ1-1; 9 bases agree with TRBD1. The J segment lost 3 bases and the V segment lost 8 bases, leaving 7 bases of the junction unmatched. There are 13 residues in the CDR3. In germline, CDR1 is GTSNPN, CDR2 SVGIG (reference sequence). In nucleotides, the CDR3 is TGTGCCCTGCAACAGGGGGCATACACTGAAGCTTTCTTT. This encodes CALQQGAYTEAFF.

V and J are TRBV9 and TRBJ2-3; TRBD2 matches at 11 bases. Looked up from germline, CDR1 is SGDLS and CDR2 is YYNGEE. V trimming: 3 bases; J trimming: 4 bases; junction bases outside the gene matches: 4. This CDR3 region has 15 residues. Here the CDR3 DNA reads TGTGCCAGCAGCGGAAAACTAGCGGGAGCAGATACGCAGTATTTT. Translated, it gives CASSGKLAGADTQYF.

The chain has TRBV6-1 and TRBJ2-2, with no clear D. Germline V gene sequence: CDR1 MNHNS, CDR2 SASEGT. The CDR3 runs 12 residues. The CDR3 DNA follows: TGTGGTTGCGCCGCGAACACCGGGGAGCTGTTTTTT. Translating it yields CGCAANTGELFF.

This clone was detected a few times. The chain couples TRBV19 to TRBJ2-7; D perhaps matches TRBD1 (6 bases). CDR1 and CDR2 (germline): LNHDA, SQIVND (reference sequence). Trimming cost V 4 bases and J 5 bases, with 21 bases left between them. The CDR3 is made up of 16 amino acids. In DNA form, the CDR3 reads TGTGCCAGTAGTACCAACGAGGGGGACGCCAGCCACGAGCAGTACTTC. Translating gives CASSTNEGDASHEQYF.

The V and J genes are TRBV5-1 and TRBJ1-1; D is unresolved. CDR1 and CDR2 (germline): SGHRS, YFSETQ. Trimming removed 2 bases from V and 1 base from J, with 9 bases in between. The length of the CDR3 is 14 residues. The CDR3 coding sequence is TGCGCCAGCAGCTTTATGAGCGGGAACACTGAAGCTTTCTTT. This codes for CASSFMSGNTEAFF. The full variable domain, rest sourced from reference TRBV5-1 and TRBJ1-1, is KAGVTQTPRYLIKTRGQQVTLSCSPISGHRSVSWYQQTPGQGLQFLFEYFSETQRNKGNFPGRFSGRQFSNSRSEMNVSTLELGDSALYLCASSFMSGNTEAFFGQGTRLTVV.

The CDR3 spells CASSQEGGQGISGQPQHF. CDR3 nucleotides: TGCGCCAGCAGCCAGGAAGGCGGCCAGGGGATTAGTGGACAGCCCCAGCATTTT. The V gene is TRBV4-1, the J gene TRBJ1-5; D is possibly TRBD1 (6 bases). The CDR3 is 18 amino acids. V was shortened by 3 bases and J by 7 bases, with 25 bases between the two germline ends. CDR1 and CDR2 from the germline V gene are MGHRA and YSYEKL.

The V gene is TRBV27, the J gene TRBJ2-7; 11 bases are a match to TRBD2. CDR3 length: 17 amino acids. Germline-derived CDR1 and CDR2 are MNHEY and SMNVEV (reference sequence). The J segment lost 7 bases and the V segment lost 7 bases, leaving 18 bases of the junction unmatched. The CDR3 is CASNPTSGRSRGGEQYF. CDR3 DNA: TGTGCCAGCAACCCAACTAGCGGGAGAAGTCGCGGTGGGGAGCAGTACTTC.

J is TRBJ2-3 and V is TRBV13; unclear D gene. V lost 5 bases to trimming and J lost 0 bases, with 6 bases between them. This CDR3 spans 13 amino acids. Germline V lookup: CDR1 PRHDT, CDR2 FYEKMQ (reference sequence). The CDR3 nucleotides are TGTGCCAGCAGCCTGGAGAGCACAGATACGCAGTATTTT. This codes for CASSLESTDTQYF.

The chain couples TRBV7-6 to TRBJ1-1; the D gene is possibly TRBD1 (6 bases). The CDR3 contains 15 residues. Germline CDR1 reads SGHVS; CDR2 reads FNYEAQ. Deletions cut 11 bases from V and 4 bases from J, with 23 bases between. In DNA, the CDR3 is TGTGCCGTGGGGGAACAGGGCCCCCTTCCCACTGAAGCTTTCTTT. This sequence encodes CAVGEQGPLPTEAFF.

This clone was detected only a few times. The rearrangement links TRBV4-2 to TRBJ1-2, with 8 bases aligning to TRBD1. The germline V gene has CDR1 LGHNA and CDR2 YNFKEQ. V lost 2 bases to trimming and J lost 7 bases; unmatched junction nucleotides: 6. The CDR3 is 14 residues long. In nucleotides, the CDR3 is TGTGCCAGCAGCCAATACGACAGGGGCCCTGGCTACACCTTC. It translates to CASSQYDRGPGYTF.

This chain's CDR3 is CASSRGSGTDTQYF. CDR3 bases: TGTGCCAGCAGCCGGGGTAGCGGGACGGATACGCAGTATTTT. The V and J genes are TRBV7-2 and TRBJ2-3; TRBD2 matches at 8 bases. V gave up 5 bases and J gave up 6 bases; unmatched junction bases: 7. The CDR3 consists of 14 residues. Per the germline V gene, CDR1 is SGHTA and CDR2 is FQGNSA.

The chain has TRBV7-9 and TRBJ2-1; 10 bases are a match to TRBD1. The CDR3 covers 14 residues. From germline, CDR1 is SEHNR and CDR2 FQNEAQ (reference sequence). The ends lost 3 bases at V and 7 bases at J; junction bases unmatched: 3. CDR3 coding DNA: TGTGCCAGCAGCTTTTGGACAGGGGGTAATGAGCAGTTCTTC. This sequence encodes CASSFWTGGNEQFF.

V and J are TRBV7-9 and TRBJ2-5; the match to TRBD2 covers 9 bases. Per germline, CDR1 SEHNR and CDR2 FQNEAQ (reference sequence). The CDR3 has 15 amino acids. V lost 7 bases and J lost 9; bases outside the gene matches: 15. The CDR3 region has the DNA TGTGCCAGCACCCAACTCGGCGGGAGGGCCGTCCCCCAGTACTTC. Amino acid sequence: CASTQLGGRAVPQYF.

This clone was recorded only once. The CDR3 DNA reads as TGTGCCAGCAGTCTAACCGACAGTCGATCCTACGAGCAGTACTTC. Residues: CASSLTDSRSYEQYF. The chain couples TRBV27 to TRBJ2-7, with D tentatively TRBD1 (5 bases). This CDR3 has 15 amino acids. Trimming cost V 5 bases and J 1 base, with 15 bases left between them. Germline CDR1 reads MNHEY; CDR2 reads SMNVEV (reference sequence).

The chain employs TRBV5-1 and TRBJ2-1; the match to TRBD2 covers 8 bases. The CDR3 totals 17 residues. J was trimmed by 5 bases and V by 1 base; bases with no gene match: 11. The germline V gene encodes CDR1 SGHRS and CDR2 YFSETQ. The CDR3 loop is CASSLPLGGRGDNEQFF. The CDR3 DNA is TGCGCCAGCAGCTTGCCCCTAGGTGGGCGGGGGGACAATGAGCAGTTCTTC.

The V gene is TRBV28, the J gene TRBJ1-3; D is possibly TRBD1 (5 bases). Germline CDR1 and CDR2: MDHEN and SYDVKM. The CDR3 consists of 16 residues. Trimming took 2 bases from V and 7 from J, leaving 18 bases between them. The CDR3 nucleotides are TGTGCCAGCAGTTTACTCGGGGGTTCGTTTAGGAACACCATATATTTT. Its protein is CASSLLGGSFRNTIYF.

The chain employs TRBV7-6 and TRBJ2-1, with 9 bases that match TRBD2. The CDR3 runs to 17 residues. V shed 1 base and J 6 bases; nucleotides not matched to a gene: 10. Per the germline V gene, CDR1 is SGHVS and CDR2 is FNYEAQ. The chain's CDR3 is CASSLVRPGLAGNEQFF. The DNA of the CDR3 is TGTGCCAGCAGCTTAGTACGTCCGGGACTAGCAGGCAATGAGCAGTTCTTC.

The J gene is TRBJ2-1, the V gene TRBV2; D might be TRBD2 (5 bases). Trimming removed 3 bases at V and 7 bases at J, with 13 bases between. This CDR3 region has 14 residues. The V gene's germline CDR1 is SNHLY and CDR2 FYNNEI. The chain's CDR3 is CASSEGSPYNEQFF. CDR3 coding DNA: TGTGCCAGCAGTGAGGGGAGCCCTTATAATGAGCAGTTCTTC.

This chain connects TRBV5-8 to TRBJ1-1; D is possibly TRBD1 (6 bases). V lost 4 bases to trimming and J lost 4 bases, with 17 bases between them. This CDR3 region has 15 residues. The germline V gene encodes CDR1 SGHTS and CDR2 YDEGEE. CDR3 nucleotides: TGTGCCAGCAGCCGGGGGGGGCGAGCGTCCACTGAAGCTTTCTTT. Translating it yields CASSRGGRASTEAFF.

The V call is TRBV5-1, the J call TRBJ2-7; TRBD2 matches 7 bases. Germline CDR1 is SGHRS and CDR2 is YFSETQ. There are 13 residues in the CDR3. V shed 2 bases, J shed 9 bases, and the junction held 8 bases outside the gene matches. The CDR3 loop is CASSLLASAGQYF. The DNA for the CDR3 is TGCGCCAGCAGCTTACTAGCGTCCGCGGGGCAGTACTTC.